This T cell receptor beta chain is from a study of shared clonotypes between healthy human individuals. Notes on the study in general: The study sampled only blood, and tissue repertoires likely differ. Clonotypes shared by all four donors outscored non-shared clonotypes in generation probability.

Using immunoSEQ multiplex PCR, the repertoire was profiled, and TCRdb retains in-frame clones only, with some absent. The sample has around 600,000 clones, approximately 97% seen once. Worth noting for this clone: What it binds is not known.

The CDR3 covers 15 residues. V shed 3 bases and J 1 base; nucleotides not matched to a gene: 3. The V gene's germline CDR1 is ENHRY and CDR2 SYGVKD. The clonotype originates from a woman aged 30 to 39 in good health. The specimen sequenced was naive CD4+ T cells sorted from blood. This sample's subset: CD45RA+ positively selected. V is TRBV10-3 and J is TRBJ2-5; 9 nucleotides match TRBD2. The CDR3 region has the DNA TGTGCCATCAGTGACCTAGCGGGAACCCAAGAGACCCAGTACTTC. This translates into CAISDLAGTQETQYF.